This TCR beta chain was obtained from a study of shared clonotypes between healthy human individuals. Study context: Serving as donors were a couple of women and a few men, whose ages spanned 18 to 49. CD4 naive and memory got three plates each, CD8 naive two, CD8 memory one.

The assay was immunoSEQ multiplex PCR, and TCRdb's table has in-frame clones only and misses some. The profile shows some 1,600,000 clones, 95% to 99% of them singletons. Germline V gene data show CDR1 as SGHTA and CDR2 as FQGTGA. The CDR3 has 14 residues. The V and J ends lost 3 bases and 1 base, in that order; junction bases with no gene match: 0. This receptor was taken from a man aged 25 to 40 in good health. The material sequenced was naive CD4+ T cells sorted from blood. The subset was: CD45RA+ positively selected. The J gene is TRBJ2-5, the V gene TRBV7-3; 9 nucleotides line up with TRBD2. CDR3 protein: CASSLTSGQETQYF. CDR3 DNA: TGTGCCAGCAGCTTGACTAGCGGCCAAGAGACCCAGTACTTC.